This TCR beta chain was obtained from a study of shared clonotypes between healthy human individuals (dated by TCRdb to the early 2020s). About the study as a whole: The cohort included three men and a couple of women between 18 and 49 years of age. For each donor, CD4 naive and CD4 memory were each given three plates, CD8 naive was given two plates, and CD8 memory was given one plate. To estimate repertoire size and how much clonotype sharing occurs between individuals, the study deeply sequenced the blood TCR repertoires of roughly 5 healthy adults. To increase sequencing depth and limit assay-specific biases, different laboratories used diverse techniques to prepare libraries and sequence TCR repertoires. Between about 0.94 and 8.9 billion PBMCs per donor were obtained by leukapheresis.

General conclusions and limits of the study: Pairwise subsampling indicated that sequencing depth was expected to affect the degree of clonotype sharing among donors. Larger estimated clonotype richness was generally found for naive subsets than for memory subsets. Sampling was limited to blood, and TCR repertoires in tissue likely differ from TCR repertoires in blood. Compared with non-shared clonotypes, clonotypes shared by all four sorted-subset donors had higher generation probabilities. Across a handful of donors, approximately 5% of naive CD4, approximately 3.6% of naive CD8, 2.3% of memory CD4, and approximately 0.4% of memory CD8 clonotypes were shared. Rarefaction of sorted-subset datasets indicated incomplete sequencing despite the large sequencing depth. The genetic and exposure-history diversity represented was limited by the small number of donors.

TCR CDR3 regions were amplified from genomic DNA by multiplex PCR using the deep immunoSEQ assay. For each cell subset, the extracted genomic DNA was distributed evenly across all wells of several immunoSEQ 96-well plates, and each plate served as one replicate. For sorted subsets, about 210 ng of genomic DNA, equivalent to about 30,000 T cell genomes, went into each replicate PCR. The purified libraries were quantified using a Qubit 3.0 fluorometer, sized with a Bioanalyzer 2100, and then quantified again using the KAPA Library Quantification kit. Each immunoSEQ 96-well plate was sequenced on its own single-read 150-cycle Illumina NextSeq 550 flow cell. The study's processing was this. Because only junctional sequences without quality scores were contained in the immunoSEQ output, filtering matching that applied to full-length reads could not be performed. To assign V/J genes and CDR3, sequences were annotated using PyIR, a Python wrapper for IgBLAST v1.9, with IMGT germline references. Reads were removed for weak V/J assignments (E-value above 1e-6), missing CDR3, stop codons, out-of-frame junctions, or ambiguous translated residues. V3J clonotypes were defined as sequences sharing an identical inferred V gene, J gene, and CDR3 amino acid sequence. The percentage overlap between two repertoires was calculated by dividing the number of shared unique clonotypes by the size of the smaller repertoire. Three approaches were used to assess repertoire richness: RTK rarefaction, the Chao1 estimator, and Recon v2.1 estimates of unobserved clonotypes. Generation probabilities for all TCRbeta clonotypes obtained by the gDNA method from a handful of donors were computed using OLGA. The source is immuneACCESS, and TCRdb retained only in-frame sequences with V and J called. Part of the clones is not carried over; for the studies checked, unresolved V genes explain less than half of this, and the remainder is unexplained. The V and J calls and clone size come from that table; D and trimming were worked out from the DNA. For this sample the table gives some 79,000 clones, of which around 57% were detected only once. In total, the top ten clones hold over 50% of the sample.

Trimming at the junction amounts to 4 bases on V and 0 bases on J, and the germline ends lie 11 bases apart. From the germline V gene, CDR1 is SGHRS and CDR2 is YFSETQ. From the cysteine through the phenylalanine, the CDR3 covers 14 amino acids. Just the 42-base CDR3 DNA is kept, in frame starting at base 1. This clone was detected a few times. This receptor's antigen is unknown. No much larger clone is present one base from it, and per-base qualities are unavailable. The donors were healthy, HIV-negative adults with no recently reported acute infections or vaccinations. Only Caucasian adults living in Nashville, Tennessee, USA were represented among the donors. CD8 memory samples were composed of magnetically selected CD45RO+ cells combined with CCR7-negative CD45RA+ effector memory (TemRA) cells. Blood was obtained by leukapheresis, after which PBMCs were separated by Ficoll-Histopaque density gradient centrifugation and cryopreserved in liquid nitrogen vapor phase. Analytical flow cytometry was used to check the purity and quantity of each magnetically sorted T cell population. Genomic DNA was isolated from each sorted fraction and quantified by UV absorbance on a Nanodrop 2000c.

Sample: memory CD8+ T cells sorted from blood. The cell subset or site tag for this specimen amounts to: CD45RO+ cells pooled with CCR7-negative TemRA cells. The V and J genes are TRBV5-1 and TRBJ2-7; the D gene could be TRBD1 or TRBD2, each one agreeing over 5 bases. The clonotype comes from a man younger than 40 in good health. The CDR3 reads CASSAGTDSYEQYF. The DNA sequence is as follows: TGCGCCAGCAGCGCCGGGACCGACTCCTACGAGCAGTACTTC.